The clone carrying this TCR beta chain showed up many times. The antigen is undetermined. A single record per CDR3 protein comes from TCRdb applying MiXCR to the 5' RACE reads. The data show tens of thousands of distinct CDR3 sequences, 26% seen once. CDR1 LGHNA and CDR2 YNFKEQ come from the germline V gene. The CDR3 runs 12 residues. J lost 9 bases, V lost 3 bases, and 1 base had no gene match. General study results and limits: In terms of TCR gene usage, tumor memory CD4+ T cells clustered together with blood and lymph node memory CD4+ cells, as well as with lymph node naive CD4+ cells.

Treg sorting used a CD4+CD25+CD127-/low gate. The chain couples TRBV4-2 to TRBJ2-1; TRBD1 matches at 8 bases. The receptor was isolated from a female donor with breast cancer. The specimen was tumor-infiltrating Tregs sorted from the breast tumor. Written as DNA, the CDR3 is TGTGCCAGCAGCCAGACAGGGGCTGAGCAGTTCTTC. This translates into CASSQTGAEQFF.